The clone carrying this TCR beta chain was seen more than once but under ten times. A sample-barcoded 5' primer and a J-beta primer mix were used in a second PCR of roughly 6 to 11 cycles. TCRdb reprocessed the 5' RACE reads via MiXCR and lists one record per CDR3 protein. The sample lists more than 650,000 distinct CDR3 sequences; about 26% were seen once. The record originates from a study of blood T cells in healthy people across ages. From germline, CDR1 is SGHKS and CDR2 YYEKEE (reference sequence). Trimming removed 4 bases at V and 2 bases at J, with 16 bases between. The CDR3 contains 16 residues. This sample also belongs to another study, concerning T cells of mothers and their children. That paper adds: No clones detected were persistent microchimeric T cell clones.

The TCR originated in a boy aged 5-17 years in good health. The sequencing input was blood. The J gene is TRBJ1-3, the V gene TRBV5-5; perhaps TRBD1 as D (6 bases). CDR3 sequence (DNA): TGTGCCAGCAGCCCAGGACTGAACAGGGCTGGAAACACCATATATTTT. Translating gives CASSPGLNRAGNTIYF. Full variable domain (remainder filled in from reference TRBV5-5 and TRBJ1-3): DAGVTQSPTHLIKTRGQQVTLRCSPISGHKSVSWYQQVLGQGPQFIFQYYEKEERGRGNFPDRFSARQFPNYSSELNVNALLLGDSALYLCASSPGLNRAGNTIYFGEGSWLTVV.